A selection of T cell receptor beta chains follows, all from one sample in a study of human T cells and chemical hapten exposure. Via MiXCR, TCRdb re-called the RACE reads, giving one row per CDR3 protein. The sample records about 82,000 distinct CDR3 sequences, about an eighth being singletons. This material consisted of whole blood, taken in connection with sensitization to the hapten diphenylcyclopropenone (DPC). Receptor source: a woman aged 45-65 years with alopecia areata. Some clones in this sample may be carry-over from other donors' samples. The conserved cysteine and the conserved F or W are not part of the CDR3 here.

>TRBV10-3
AITGERNSPLH
>TRBV29-1
SVDPTGSGTEAF
>TRBV29-1
SVDTAGGTGELF
>TRBV7-9
ASSLTGARNEQY
>TRBV12-3/TRBV12-4
ASSPNLGGLLNYEQY
>TRBV29-1
SVGGTLLYNEQF
>TRBV27
ASSFTGFYNEQF
>TRBV10-3
ASTPQGAGGNNEQF
>TRBV6-5
ASSRDFQETQY
>TRBV14
ASSQPDYNSPLH
>TRBV14
ASSPSWGLAGEEQY
>TRBV10-1
ASSDIEREGPYNEQF
>TRBV12-3/TRBV12-4
ASSLLAGVNEQF
>TRBV11-2
ASSPSGTGFSPLH
>TRBV5-1
ASSLEGPGNTEAF
>TRBV3-1
ASSQVGQPQH
>TRBV20-1
SATTTGRAF
>TRBV10-3
AIRAQETQY
>TRBV29-1
SVGQTSGETQY
>TRBV7-9
ASSTQTGEQY
>TRBV10-3
AISDLTDTQY
>TRBV10-3
AINAGAGTDTQY
>TRBV20-1
SAAGTSNTEAF
>TRBV30
AWIRGNYGYT
>TRBV20-1
SARKDDGSSYNEQF
>TRBV12-3/TRBV12-4
ASTQMNSNQPQH
>TRBV3-1
ASSHLAGGHYEQY
>TRBV7-9
ASSWTGGRLNEKLF
>TRBV7-6
ASSFRSGRAGYDEQF
>TRBV5-4
ASSLQGARDTQY
>TRBV15
ATSRDRGGGYGYT
>TRBV29-1
SVEHVYEQY
>TRBV12-3/TRBV12-4
ASSFTSGIGLYNEQF
>TRBV4-1
ASSLGQGNEKLF
>TRBV9
ASSVSGQAASFPDTDTQY
>TRBV7-3
ASSSQGTSGIGEQF
>TRBV12-3/TRBV12-4
ANLPGQESTEAF
>TRBV5-6
ASSFTSEGYEQY
>TRBV5-1
ASSIGTGEGEAF
>TRBV20-1
SAQKTGTNSYEQY
>TRBV30
AGTAARGTDTQY
>TRBV7-9
ASSLAGGPHNEQF
>TRBV5-1
ASSLFSGSPSYNEQF
>TRBV9
ASSADYNEQF